This T cell receptor (beta chain) appears in the sequencing data of a study of Tregs in tolerant kidney transplant recipients. Trimming took off 3 bases at V and 6 bases at J, with 8 bases between the two ends. The CDR3 is 13 residues long. The V gene's germline CDR1 is SGHDN and CDR2 FVKESK. Some clones are missing from TCRdb's copy, which holds only in-frame ones; the method was immunoSEQ multiplex PCR. In the table there are some 55,000 clones, around 88% of which are singletons. This clonotype was sampled from a human donor in good health. The specimen sequenced was CD4+ T cells from blood. The chain is built from TRBV14 and TRBJ1-4; D is uncertain. CDR3 in amino acids: CASSHLTDEKLFF. In nucleotides, the CDR3 is TGTGCCAGCAGCCATCTGACGGATGAAAAACTGTTTTTT.